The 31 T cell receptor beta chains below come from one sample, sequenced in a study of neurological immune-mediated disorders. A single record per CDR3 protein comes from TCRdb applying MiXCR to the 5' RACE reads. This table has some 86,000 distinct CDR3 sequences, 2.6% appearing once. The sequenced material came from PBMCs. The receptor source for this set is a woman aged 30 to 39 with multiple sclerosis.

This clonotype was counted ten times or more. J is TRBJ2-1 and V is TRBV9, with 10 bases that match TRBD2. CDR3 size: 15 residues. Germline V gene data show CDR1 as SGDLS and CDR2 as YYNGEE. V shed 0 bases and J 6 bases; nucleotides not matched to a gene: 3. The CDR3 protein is CASSVGLAGVNEQFF. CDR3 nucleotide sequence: TGTGCCAGCAGCGTAGGCCTAGCGGGAGTCAATGAGCAGTTCTTC.

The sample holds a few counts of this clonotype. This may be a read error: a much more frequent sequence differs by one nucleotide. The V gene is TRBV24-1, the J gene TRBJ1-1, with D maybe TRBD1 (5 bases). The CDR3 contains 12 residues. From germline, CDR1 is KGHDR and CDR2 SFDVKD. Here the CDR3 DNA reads TGTGCCAACAGTGGGGGGGACACTGAAGCTTTCTTT. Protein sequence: CANSGGDTEAFF.

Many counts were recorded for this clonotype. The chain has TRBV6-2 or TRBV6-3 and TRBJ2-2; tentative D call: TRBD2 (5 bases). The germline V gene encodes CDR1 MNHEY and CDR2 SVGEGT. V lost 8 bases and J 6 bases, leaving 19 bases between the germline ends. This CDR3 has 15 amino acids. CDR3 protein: CASQTDLALPGELFF. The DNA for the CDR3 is TGTGCCAGCCAAACGGACCTAGCCCTTCCCGGGGAGCTGTTTTTT.

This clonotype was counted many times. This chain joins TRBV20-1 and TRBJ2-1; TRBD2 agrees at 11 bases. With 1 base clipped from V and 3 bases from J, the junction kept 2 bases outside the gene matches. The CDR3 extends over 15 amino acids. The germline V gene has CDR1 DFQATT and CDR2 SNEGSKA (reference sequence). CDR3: CSARAGTSGYNEQFF. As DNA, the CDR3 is TGCAGTGCTAGAGCGGGGACTAGCGGCTACAATGAGCAGTTCTTC.

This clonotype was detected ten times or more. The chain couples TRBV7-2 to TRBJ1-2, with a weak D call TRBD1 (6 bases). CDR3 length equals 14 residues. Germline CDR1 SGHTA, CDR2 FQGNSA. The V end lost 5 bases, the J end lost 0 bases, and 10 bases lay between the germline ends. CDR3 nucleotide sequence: TGTGCCAGCAGCCGGACAGCCACTAACTATGGCTACACCTTC. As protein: CASSRTATNYGYTF. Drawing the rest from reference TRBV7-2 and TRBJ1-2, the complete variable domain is GAGVSQSPSNKVTEKGKDVELRCDPISGHTALYWYRQSLGQGLEFLIYFQGNSAPDKSGLPSDRFSAERTGGSVSTLTIQRTQQEDSAVYLCASSRTATNYGYTFGSGTRLTVV.

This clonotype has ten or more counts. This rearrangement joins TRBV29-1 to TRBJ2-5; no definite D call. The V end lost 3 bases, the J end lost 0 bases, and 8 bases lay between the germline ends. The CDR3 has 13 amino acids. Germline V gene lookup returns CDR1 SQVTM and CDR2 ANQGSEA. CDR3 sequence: CSVELTYQETQYF. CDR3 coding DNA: TGCAGCGTTGAGCTTACGTACCAAGAGACCCAGTACTTC.

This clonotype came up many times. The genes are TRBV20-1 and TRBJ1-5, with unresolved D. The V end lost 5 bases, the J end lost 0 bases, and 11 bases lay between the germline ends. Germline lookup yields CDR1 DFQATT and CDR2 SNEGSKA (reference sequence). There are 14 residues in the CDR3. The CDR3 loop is CSASDKNSNQPQHF. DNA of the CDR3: TGCAGTGCTTCAGACAAGAATAGCAATCAGCCCCAGCATTTT.

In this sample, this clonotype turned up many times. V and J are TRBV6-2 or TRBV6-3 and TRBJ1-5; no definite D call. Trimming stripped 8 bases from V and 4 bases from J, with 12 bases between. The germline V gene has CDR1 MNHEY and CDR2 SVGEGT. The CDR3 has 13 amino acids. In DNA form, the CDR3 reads TGTGCCAGCCGGACCGGAGTTAATCAGCCCCAGCATTTT. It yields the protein CASRTGVNQPQHF.

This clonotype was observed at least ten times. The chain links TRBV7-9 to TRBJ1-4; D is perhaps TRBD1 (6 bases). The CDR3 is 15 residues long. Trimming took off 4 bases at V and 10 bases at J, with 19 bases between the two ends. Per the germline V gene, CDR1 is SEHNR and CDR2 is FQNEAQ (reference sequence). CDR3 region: CASSSSGAGAGKLFF. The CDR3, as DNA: TGTGCCAGCAGCTCCAGCGGGGCAGGGGCGGGAAAACTGTTTTTT.

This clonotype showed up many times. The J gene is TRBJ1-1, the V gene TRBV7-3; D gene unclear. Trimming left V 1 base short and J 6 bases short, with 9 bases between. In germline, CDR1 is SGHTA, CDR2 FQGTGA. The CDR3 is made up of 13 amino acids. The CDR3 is CASSLNGRAEAFF. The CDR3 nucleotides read TGTGCCAGCAGCTTAAACGGCCGAGCTGAAGCTTTCTTT.

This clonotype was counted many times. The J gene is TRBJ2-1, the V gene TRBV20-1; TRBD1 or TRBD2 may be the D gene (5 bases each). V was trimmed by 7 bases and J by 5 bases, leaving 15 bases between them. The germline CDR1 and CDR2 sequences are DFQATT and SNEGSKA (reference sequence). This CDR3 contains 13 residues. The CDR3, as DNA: TGCAGTGTGGGACCAAGCCCCCACAATGAGCAGTTCTTC. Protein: CSVGPSPHNEQFF.

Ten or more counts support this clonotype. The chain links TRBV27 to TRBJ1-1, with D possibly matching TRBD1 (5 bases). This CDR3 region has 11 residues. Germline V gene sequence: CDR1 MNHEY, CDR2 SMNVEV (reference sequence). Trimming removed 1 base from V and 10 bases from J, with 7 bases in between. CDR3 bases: TGTGCCAGCAGTTTATTAGGGGCAGCTTTCTTT. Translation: CASSLLGAAFF.

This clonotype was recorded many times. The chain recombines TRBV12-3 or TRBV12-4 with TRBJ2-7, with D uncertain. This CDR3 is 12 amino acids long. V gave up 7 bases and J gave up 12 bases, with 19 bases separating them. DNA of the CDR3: TGTGCCAGCACCGCAGGTACCACGAGGTCGTACTTC. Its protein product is CASTAGTTRSYF.

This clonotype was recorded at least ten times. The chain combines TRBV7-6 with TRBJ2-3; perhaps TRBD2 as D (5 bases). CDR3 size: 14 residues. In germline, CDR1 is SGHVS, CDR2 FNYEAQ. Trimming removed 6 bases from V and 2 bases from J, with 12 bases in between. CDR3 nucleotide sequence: TGTGCCAGCAGAATAGGAGGTTCCACAGATACGCAGTATTTT. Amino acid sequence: CASRIGGSTDTQYF.

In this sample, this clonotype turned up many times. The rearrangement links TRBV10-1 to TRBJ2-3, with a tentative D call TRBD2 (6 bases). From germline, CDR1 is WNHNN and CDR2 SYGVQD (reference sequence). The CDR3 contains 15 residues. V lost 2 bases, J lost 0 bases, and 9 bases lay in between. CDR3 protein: CASSEDRGSTDTQYF. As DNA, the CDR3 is TGCGCCAGCAGTGAGGATCGGGGGAGCACAGATACGCAGTATTTT.

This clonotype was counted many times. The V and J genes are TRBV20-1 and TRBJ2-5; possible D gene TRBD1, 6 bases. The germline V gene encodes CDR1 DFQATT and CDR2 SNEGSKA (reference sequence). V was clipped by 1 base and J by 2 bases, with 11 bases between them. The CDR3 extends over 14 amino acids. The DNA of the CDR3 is TGCAGTGCTAGAGCTGGGACACCTCAAGAGACCCAGTACTTC. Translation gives CSARAGTPQETQYF.

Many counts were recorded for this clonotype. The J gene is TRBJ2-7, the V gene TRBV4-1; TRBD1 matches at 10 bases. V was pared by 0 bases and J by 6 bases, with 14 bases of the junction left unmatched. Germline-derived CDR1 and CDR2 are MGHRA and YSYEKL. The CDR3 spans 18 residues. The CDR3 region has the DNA TGCGCCAGCAGCCAAGACCGGAGTCGAGGGACAGGGGACTTCGAGCAGTACTTC. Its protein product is CASSQDRSRGTGDFEQYF.

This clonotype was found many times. CDR3: CATSGGYEAFF. The CDR3 DNA sequence: TGTGCCACCAGTGGCGGATATGAAGCTTTCTTT. V gene TRBV24-1 combines with J gene TRBJ1-1, with D hard to call. V was shortened by 5 bases and J by 7 bases, with 7 bases between the two germline ends. This CDR3 comprises 11 residues. Per the germline V gene, CDR1 is KGHDR and CDR2 is SFDVKD.

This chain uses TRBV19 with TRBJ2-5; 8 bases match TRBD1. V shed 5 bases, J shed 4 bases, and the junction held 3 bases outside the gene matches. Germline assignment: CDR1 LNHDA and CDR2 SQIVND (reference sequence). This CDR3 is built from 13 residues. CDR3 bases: TGTGCCAGTAGTCAGGGGGCCTTAGAGACCCAGTACTTC. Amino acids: CASSQGALETQYF. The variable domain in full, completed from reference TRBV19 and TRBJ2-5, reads DGGITQSPKYLFRKEGQNVTLSCEQNLNHDAMYWYRQDPGQGLRLIYYSQIVNDFQKGDIAEGYSVSREKKESFPLTVTSAQKNPTAFYLCASSQGALETQYFGPGTRLLVL.

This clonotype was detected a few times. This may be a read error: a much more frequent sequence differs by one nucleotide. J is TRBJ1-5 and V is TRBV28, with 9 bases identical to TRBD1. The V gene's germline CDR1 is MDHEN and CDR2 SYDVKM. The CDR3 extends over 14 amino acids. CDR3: CASRKGQGGQPQNF. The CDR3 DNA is TGTGCCAGCAGAAAGGGACAGGGAGGTCAGCCCCAGAATTTT. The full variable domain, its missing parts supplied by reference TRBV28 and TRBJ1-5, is DVKVTQSSRYLVKRTGEKVFLECVQDMDHENMFWYRQDPGLGLRLIYFSYDVKMKEKGDIPEGYSVSREKKERFSLILESASTNQTSMYLCASRKGQGGQPQNFGDGTRLSIL.

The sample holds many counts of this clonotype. The CDR3 loop reads CSAREFRGEQYF. The CDR3 nucleotides are TGCAGTGCTAGAGAGTTTAGGGGCGAGCAGTACTTC. This sequence joins TRBV20-1 and TRBJ2-7, with D possibly TRBD1 on 5 matching bases. The CDR3 runs 12 residues. Deletions cut 0 bases from V and 6 bases from J, with 9 bases between. The germline V gene has CDR1 DFQATT and CDR2 SNEGSKA (reference sequence).

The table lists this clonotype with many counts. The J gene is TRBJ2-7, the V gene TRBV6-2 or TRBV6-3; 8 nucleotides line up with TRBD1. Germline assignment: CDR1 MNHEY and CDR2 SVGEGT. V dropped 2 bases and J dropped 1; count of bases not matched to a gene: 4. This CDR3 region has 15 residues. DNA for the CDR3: TGTGCCAGCAGTTACCGCGGGACAGGATCCTACGAGCAGTACTTC. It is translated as CASSYRGTGSYEQYF.

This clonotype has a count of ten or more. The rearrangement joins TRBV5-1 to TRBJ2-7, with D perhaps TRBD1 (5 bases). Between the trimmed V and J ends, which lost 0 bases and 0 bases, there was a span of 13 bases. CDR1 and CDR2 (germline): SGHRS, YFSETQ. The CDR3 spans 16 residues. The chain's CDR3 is CASSLAGGQISYEQYF. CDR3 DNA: TGCGCCAGCAGCTTGGCCGGTGGACAAATCTCCTACGAGCAGTACTTC.

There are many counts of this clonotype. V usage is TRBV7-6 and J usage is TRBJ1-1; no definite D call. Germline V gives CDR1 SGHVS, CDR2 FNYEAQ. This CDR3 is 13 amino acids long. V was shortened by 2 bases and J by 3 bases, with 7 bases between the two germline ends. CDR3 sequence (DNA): TGTGCCAGCAGCTTACAGAGTTACACTGAAGCTTTCTTT. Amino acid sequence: CASSLQSYTEAFF.

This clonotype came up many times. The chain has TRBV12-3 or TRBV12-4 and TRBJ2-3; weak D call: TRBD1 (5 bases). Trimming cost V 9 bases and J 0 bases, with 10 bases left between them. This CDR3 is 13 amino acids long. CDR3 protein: CASNRFSTDTQYF. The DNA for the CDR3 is TGTGCCAGTAACAGGTTCAGCACAGATACGCAGTATTTT.

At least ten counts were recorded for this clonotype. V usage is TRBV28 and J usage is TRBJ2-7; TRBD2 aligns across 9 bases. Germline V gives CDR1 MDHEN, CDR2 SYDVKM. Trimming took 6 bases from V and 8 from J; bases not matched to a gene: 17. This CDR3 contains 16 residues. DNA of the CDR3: TGTGCCAGCAGGGGATTCGTCGCGGGAGGGCCGGAGCAGCAGTACTTC. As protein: CASRGFVAGGPEQQYF.

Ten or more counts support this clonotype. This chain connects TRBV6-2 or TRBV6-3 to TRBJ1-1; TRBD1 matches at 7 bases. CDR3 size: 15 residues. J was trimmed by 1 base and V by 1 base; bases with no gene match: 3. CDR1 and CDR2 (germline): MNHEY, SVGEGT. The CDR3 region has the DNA TGTGCCAGCAGTTACTACAGGGGTTCGAACACTGAAGCTTTCTTT. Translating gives CASSYYRGSNTEAFF.

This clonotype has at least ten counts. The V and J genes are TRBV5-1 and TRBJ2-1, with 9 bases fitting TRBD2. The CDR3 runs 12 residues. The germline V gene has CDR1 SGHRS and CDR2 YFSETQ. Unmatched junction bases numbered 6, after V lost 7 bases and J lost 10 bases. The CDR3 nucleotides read TGCGCCAGCGCGGGGGGGGATATGGAGCAGTTCTTC. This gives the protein CASAGGDMEQFF.

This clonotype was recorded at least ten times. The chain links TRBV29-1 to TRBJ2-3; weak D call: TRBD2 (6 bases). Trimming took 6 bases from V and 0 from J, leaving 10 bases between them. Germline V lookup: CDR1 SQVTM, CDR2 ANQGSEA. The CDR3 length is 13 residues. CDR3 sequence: CSVARDSTDTQYF. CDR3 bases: TGCAGCGTGGCGCGGGACAGCACAGATACGCAGTATTTT.

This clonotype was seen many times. CDR3 sequence: CASSVPGLAGEETQYF. The CDR3 nucleotides read TGTGCCAGCAGTGTCCCGGGACTAGCGGGAGAAGAGACCCAGTACTTC. The chain carries TRBV2 and TRBJ2-5; 14 bases agree with TRBD2. Germline V gene data show CDR1 as SNHLY and CDR2 as FYNNEI. Trimming cost V 4 bases and J 3 bases; bases outside gene matches: 4. The CDR3 has 16 amino acids.

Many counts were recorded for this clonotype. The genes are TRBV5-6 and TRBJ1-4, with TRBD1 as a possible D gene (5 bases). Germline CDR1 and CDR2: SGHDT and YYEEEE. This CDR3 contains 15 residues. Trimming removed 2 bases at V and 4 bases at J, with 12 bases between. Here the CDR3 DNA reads TGTGCCAGCAGCTTTCAGACAGTCTATAATGAAAAACTGTTTTTT. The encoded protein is CASSFQTVYNEKLFF.